This entry describes one T cell receptor beta chain. No antigen is known for it. This sample is drawn from a study of cytomegalovirus exposure and HLA in healthy donors. Study context: Of fewer than 450 genotyped donors, 70% to 85% clustered with self-reported Caucasian donors.

CDR1 MNHEY and CDR2 SMNVEV come from the germline V gene (reference sequence). Trimming at V came to 2 bases and at J to 7 bases, leaving 6 bases not matched to a gene. The CDR3 extends over 16 amino acids. Both 60 Vbeta primers and 13 Jbeta primers went into the PCR. The protocol was immunoSEQ multiplex PCR, while the TCRdb copy is restricted to in-frame clones and leaves out a portion. The sample has around 81,000 clones; less than 75% are singletons. Study outcomes and limitations: TCR beta sequences reportedly predicted most subjects' HLA-A and HLA-B alleles accurately.

The chain links TRBV27 to TRBJ2-1; 12 bases fit TRBD2. The TCR originated in a man aged 25 to 40 in good health and CMV-seropositive. The sample consisted of PBMCs. DNA for the CDR3: TGTGCCAGCAGTTTAGGGGCTAGCGGGGGGGGGAATGAGCAGTTCTTC. Amino acid sequence: CASSLGASGGGNEQFF.